A selection of T cell receptor beta chains follows, all from one sample in a study of T cell changes during pregnancy in multiple sclerosis. Only in-frame clones appear in the TCRdb table, and some are missing; sequencing was by immunoSEQ multiplex PCR. The sample includes 65,000 to 95,000 clones, approximately 95% of them seen just once. The sequenced sample was peripheral blood, obtained in the second trimester of pregnancy. Source of these receptors: a female donor in good health, enrolled as a control in a pregnancy study. The CDR3 runs from the conserved cysteine through the conserved F or W. D genes are given only for firm matches. Part of the rows lack a size; the others show once, few, many or a class for expanded clones.

j_gene,abundance,d_gene,v_gene,CDR3aa,CDR3nt
TRBJ2-3,.,.,TRBV15,CATTEGKISTDTQYF,TGTGCCACCACCGAGGGCAAGATAAGCACAGATACGCAGTATTTT
TRBJ2-1,.,.,TRBV29-1,CSVEGRGLYNEQFF,TGCAGCGTTGAGGGGCGGGGGCTCTACAATGAGCAGTTCTTC
TRBJ2-7,few,.,TRBV4-2,CASSPLRRGDEQYF,TGTGCCAGCAGCCCTCTGCGGCGGGGCGACGAGCAGTACTTC
TRBJ2-1,.,TRBD2,TRBV4-1,CASSEPGLGGNEQFF,TGCGCCAGCAGCGAACCGGGACTAGGGGGTAATGAGCAGTTCTTC
TRBJ1-1,.,.,TRBV15,CATSRGGDLTEAFF,TGTGCCACCAGCAGGGGGGGGGATCTCACTGAAGCTTTCTTT
TRBJ2-1,.,.,TRBV28,CASSFLGLPEQFF,TGTGCCAGCAGTTTCTTGGGACTCCCTGAGCAGTTCTTC
TRBJ1-3,.,TRBD1,TRBV5-1,CASSSTWDRESASSGNTIYF,TGCGCCAGCAGCTCGACTTGGGACAGGGAATCTGCAAGCTCTGGAAACACCATATATTTT
TRBJ1-6,.,.,TRBV30,CAWSAAGFSYNSPLHF,TGTGCCTGGAGTGCGGCAGGGTTCTCCTATAATTCACCCCTCCACTTT
TRBJ1-4,.,TRBD1,TRBV18,CASSPLPGQGAYEKLFF,TGTGCCAGCTCACCTTTACCCGGACAGGGGGCATATGAAAAACTGTTTTTT
TRBJ2-3,.,TRBD2,TRBV6-1,CASSVSGRATDTQYF,TGTGCCAGCAGTGTAAGTGGGAGGGCCACGGATACGCAGTATTTT
TRBJ1-5,.,TRBD1,TRBV7-8,CASSSLPTGASNQPQHF,TGTGCCAGCAGCTCCCTCCCGACAGGGGCGAGCAATCAGCCCCAGCATTTT
TRBJ2-1,once,.,TRBV30,CAWGYGGGNEQFF,TGTGCCTGGGGTTACGGGGGAGGCAATGAGCAGTTCTTC
TRBJ2-5,.,.,TRBV5-1,CASSNLNGSPETQYF,TGCGCCAGCAGCAATTTGAACGGGAGCCCAGAGACCCAGTACTTC
TRBJ2-2,.,TRBD2,TRBV5-1,CASSLPTSGSTGELFF,TGCGCCAGCAGCTTACCAACTAGCGGTAGCACCGGGGAGCTGTTTTTT
TRBJ2-3,few,TRBD2,TRBV27,CASSRPGLAGDTQYF,TGTGCCAGCAGTCGCCCGGGACTAGCGGGAGATACGCAGTATTTT
TRBJ2-7,.,.,TRBV14,CASSLPGRDYEQYF,TGTGCCAGCAGCCTACCCGGGCGGGACTACGAGCAGTACTTC
TRBJ2-7,.,.,TRBV19,CASSMKLAYEQYF,TGTGCCAGTAGTATGAAGTTAGCGTACGAGCAGTACTTC
TRBJ1-1,.,.,TRBV7-9,CASSLAAGRGDTEAFF,TGTGCCAGCAGCTTAGCGGCAGGGCGCGGGGACACTGAAGCTTTCTTT
TRBJ1-1,.,.,TRBV2,CASSGQLNTEAFF,TGTGCCAGCAGTGGTCAGTTGAACACTGAAGCTTTCTTT
TRBJ2-7,.,.,TRBV7-8,CASSSASGPSSYEQYF,TGTGCCAGCAGCTCCGCCTCAGGGCCTAGCTCCTACGAGCAGTACTTC
TRBJ2-5,.,TRBD2,TRBV29-1,CSVEGLAPQETQYF,TGCAGCGTTGAGGGACTAGCCCCTCAAGAGACCCAGTACTTC
TRBJ1-2,few,TRBD1,TRBV15,CATSPRQGVYGYTF,TGTGCCACCAGCCCCCGACAGGGTGTCTATGGCTACACCTTC
TRBJ2-1,.,TRBD2,TRBV18,CASSPGRGGSSEQFF,TGTGCCAGCTCACCAGGTCGCGGCGGGAGTAGTGAGCAGTTCTTC
TRBJ2-3,.,TRBD2,TRBV30,CAYTGTTSTDTQYF,TGTGCCTATACCGGGACTACCTCCACAGATACGCAGTATTTT
TRBJ2-5,.,TRBD1,TRBV27,CASSSRDSQETQYF,TGTGCCAGCAGTTCCAGGGACAGCCAAGAGACCCAGTACTTC